Each of the 25 T cell receptor beta chains below was sequenced from the same sample in a study of T cells in Graves' hyperthyroidism and ophthalmopathy. RNA transcripts gave rise to amplified TCR beta CDR3 regions. A set of HTBI primers served as the primers for a first-round RT-PCR of the TCR CDR3. TCRdb passed the multiplex PCR reads through MiXCR, listing each CDR3 protein once. The table includes fewer than 400,000 distinct CDR3 sequences, roughly 13% detected once. What was sequenced was blood. These receptors all come from a man aged 50-60 years with Graves' ophthalmopathy.

This clonotype has ten or more counts. V and J are TRBV18 and TRBJ2-2; maybe TRBD1 (6 bases). Per the germline V gene, CDR1 is KGHSH and CDR2 is LQKENI. This CDR3 has 13 residues. With 1 base removed from V and 6 bases from J, the gap between germline ends came to 6 bases. The CDR3 sequence: CASSPRGPGELFF. DNA for the CDR3: TGTGCCAGCTCACCACGGGGGCCCGGGGAGCTGTTTTTT.

The rearrangement links TRBV19 to TRBJ1-2; D is perhaps TRBD1 (6 bases). Germline CDR1 is LNHDA and CDR2 is SQIVND (reference sequence). Trimming took 4 bases from V and 8 from J, leaving 11 bases between them. The CDR3 contains 12 residues. DNA for the CDR3: TGTGCCAGTAGTACGAGGGGGAGAGGCTACACCTTC. Amino acid sequence: CASSTRGRGYTF.

This clonotype was observed at least ten times. The V call is TRBV10-2, the J call TRBJ2-3; D is unclear. Germline V gives CDR1 WSHSY, CDR2 SAAADI. The CDR3 sequence is 14 residues long. The germline V and J ends were trimmed by 6 bases and 2 bases, with 12 bases remaining between them. The CDR3 region has the DNA TGCGCCAGCAGATACAGCGAACTCACAGATACGCAGTATTTT. Translation: CASRYSELTDTQYF.

This chain joins TRBV7-2 and TRBJ2-7, with 9 bases matching TRBD1. Germline values: CDR1 SGHTA, CDR2 FQGNSA. The junction had 8 bases not matched to a gene; V was cut back by 6 bases and J by 2 bases. This CDR3 has 15 residues. DNA of the CDR3: TGTGCCAGCAGTAAACCGGGACAGGGAGCCTACGAGCAGTACTTC. The encoded protein is CASSKPGQGAYEQYF.

This clonotype was picked up many times. The chain combines TRBV12-3 or TRBV12-4 with TRBJ2-2; 8 bases fit TRBD2. V dropped 3 bases and J dropped 1; count of bases not matched to a gene: 1. The CDR3 is made up of 15 amino acids. The CDR3 loop is CASSFAGGNTGELFF. CDR3 in DNA: TGTGCCAGCAGTTTTGCGGGAGGGAACACCGGGGAGCTGTTTTTT.

The V call is TRBV6-5, the J call TRBJ1-2; weak D call: TRBD1 (5 bases). Germline V gives CDR1 MNHEY, CDR2 SVGAGI. This CDR3 spans 16 amino acids. The ends were cut back, 0 bases at V and 0 bases at J, with 11 bases in the middle. The CDR3 sequence is CASSYSGTIANYGYTF. The CDR3 DNA is TGTGCCAGCAGTTACTCAGGGACTATAGCTAACTATGGCTACACCTTC.

The chain links TRBV4-1 to TRBJ2-1; 8 bases align to TRBD2. The CDR3 runs 15 residues. Germline trimming cut 4 bases from V and 5 bases from J; bases unmatched to any gene: 7. From germline, CDR1 is MGHRA and CDR2 YSYEKL. The CDR3 spells CASSLRTSPNNEQFF. CDR3 in DNA: TGCGCCAGCAGCCTTCGGACTAGCCCCAACAATGAGCAGTTCTTC.

This clonotype was seen at least ten times. The rearrangement links TRBV7-9 to TRBJ2-1, with D possibly matching TRBD2 (6 bases). Germline CDR1 is SEHNR and CDR2 is FQNEAQ (reference sequence). The CDR3 is 14 amino acids. Trimming cost V 5 bases and J 0 bases, with 8 bases left between them. CDR3 protein: CASSPGSSYNEQFF. CDR3 nucleotides: TGTGCCAGCAGCCCCGGGAGCTCCTACAATGAGCAGTTCTTC.

The genes are TRBV19 and TRBJ2-7; 10 nucleotides line up with TRBD2. Germline CDR1 reads LNHDA; CDR2 reads SQIVND (reference sequence). The CDR3 covers 15 residues. With 8 bases clipped from V and 5 bases from J, the junction kept 12 bases outside the gene matches. The CDR3 DNA sequence: TGTGCCAGTGCCATGATAGCGGGAGGCACCGACGAGCAGTACTTC. Translated: CASAMIAGGTDEQYF.

This clonotype was counted at least ten times. V gene TRBV5-1 combines with J gene TRBJ2-1; TRBD1 matches 8 bases. There are 15 residues in the CDR3. Looked up from germline, CDR1 is SGHRS and CDR2 is YFSETQ. Trimming cost V 4 bases and J 7 bases; bases outside gene matches: 10. CDR3 amino acids: CASSRGQAYINEQFF. The CDR3 bases are TGCGCCAGCAGCCGGGGACAGGCGTATATAAATGAGCAGTTCTTC.

This clonotype showed up many times. One end of the junction varies from germline; a read error may be responsible. The chain has TRBV18 and TRBJ1-5, with 7 bases lining up with TRBD1. The CDR3 runs 13 residues. Germline V gene data show CDR1 as KGHSH and CDR2 as LQKENI. CDR3 region: CASSPGGDQPQHF. The DNA of the CDR3 is TGCGCCAGCAGCCCAGGGGGAGATCAGCCCCAGCATTTT. The full variable domain, completed using reference TRBV18 and TRBJ1-5, is NAGVMQNPRHLVRRRGQEARLRCSPMKGHSHVYWYRQLPEEGLKFMVYLQKENIIDESGMPKERFSAEFPKEGPSILRIQQVVRGDSAAYFCASSPGGDQPQHFGDGTRLSIL.

The chain combines TRBV29-1 with TRBJ2-3; D is undetermined. Deletions cut 6 bases from V and 2 bases from J, with 6 bases between. CDR1 is SQVTM and CDR2 is ANQGSEA in the germline V gene. The CDR3 has 11 residues. The CDR3 DNA is TGCAGCGTGCAGGTCACAGATACGCAGTATTTT. This translates into CSVQVTDTQYF.

At least ten counts were recorded for this clonotype. The genes are TRBV18 and TRBJ2-3; 7 bases map to TRBD1. Germline V gene lookup returns CDR1 KGHSH and CDR2 LQKENI. Trimming took 2 bases from V and 6 from J; bases not matched to a gene: 5. The CDR3 covers 14 residues. DNA for the CDR3: TGTGCCAGCTCACCAGACAGGGCATCTGATACGCAGTATTTT. It translates to CASSPDRASDTQYF. Drawing the rest from reference TRBV18 and TRBJ2-3, the complete variable domain is NAGVMQNPRHLVRRRGQEARLRCSPMKGHSHVYWYRQLPEEGLKFMVYLQKENIIDESGMPKERFSAEFPKEGPSILRIQQVVRGDSAAYFCASSPDRASDTQYFGPGTRLTVL.

A remark on this clonotype: One end of the junction fails to match germline, which may point to a read error. V gene TRBV5-1 combines with J gene TRBJ2-1, with 7 bases that match TRBD2. CDR1 and CDR2 from the germline V gene are SGHRS and YFSETQ. The CDR3 runs to 17 residues. CDR3 nucleotides: TGCGCCAGCAGCCCCGGACTAGTGAGTAAGTCCTACAATGAGCAGTCCTTC. Translated: CASSPGLVSKSYNEQSF.

This clonotype has just a few counts. The rearrangement joins TRBV15 to TRBJ2-3; D is unresolved. The CDR3 extends over 13 amino acids. The V end lost 3 bases, the J end lost 6 bases, and 10 bases lay between the germline ends. CDR1 and CDR2 from the germline V gene are LNHNV and YYDKDF (reference sequence). The CDR3 coding sequence is TGTGCCACCAGCAGCCAGTGGGCCGATACGCAGTATTTT. As protein: CATSSQWADTQYF.

The table lists this clonotype with many counts. V is TRBV5-1 and J is TRBJ2-5; D gene uncertain. The CDR3 sequence is 12 residues long. V lost 4 bases, J lost 5 bases, and 9 bases lay in between. Germline CDR1 is SGHRS and CDR2 is YFSETQ. For the CDR3, the DNA is TGCGCCAGCAGCGACGTGGTTGAGACCCAGTACTTC. The encoded protein is CASSDVVETQYF.

The chain employs TRBV4-1 and TRBJ2-5; TRBD2 might be the D (6 bases). V lost 1 base and J lost 5, with 26 bases in between. CDR3 length: 19 residues. Germline V gene lookup returns CDR1 MGHRA and CDR2 YSYEKL. The CDR3 DNA is TGCGCCAGCAGCCAAGTGTCCGGGGCTAGCGTTCACGGCGAGGAGACCCAGTACTTC. Translated, it gives CASSQVSGASVHGEETQYF.

In its sample, this clonotype was seen many times. V usage is TRBV20-1 and J usage is TRBJ1-1; maybe TRBD1 (5 bases). V lost 3 bases and J 5 bases, leaving 7 bases between the germline ends. This CDR3 has 11 amino acids. Germline V lookup: CDR1 DFQATT, CDR2 SNEGSKA (reference sequence). The CDR3 sequence is CSARGGTEAFF. The CDR3 nucleotides are TGCAGTGCTAGGGGGGGGACTGAAGCTTTCTTT.

V usage is TRBV2 and J usage is TRBJ2-7; TRBD2 is a possible D gene (7 bases). V was trimmed by 6 bases and J by 4 bases, leaving 13 bases between them. Germline CDR1 is SNHLY and CDR2 is FYNNEI. This CDR3 has 13 residues. DNA for the CDR3: TGTGCCAGCAGAAAGCGGGACACATACGAGCAGTACTTC. This translates into CASRKRDTYEQYF.

V is TRBV29-1 and J is TRBJ1-2; TRBD1 agrees at 10 bases. The CDR3 has 14 residues. Germline CDR1 and CDR2: SQVTM and ANQGSEA. V was pared by 7 bases and J by 4 bases, with 9 bases of the junction left unmatched. This CDR3 reads CSAGGDRGSYGYTF. DNA of the CDR3: TGCAGCGCTGGGGGGGACAGGGGATCCTATGGCTACACCTTC.

This clonotype was observed at least ten times. The genes are TRBV5-4 and TRBJ2-7; D gene unclear. The CDR3 runs 16 residues. The V end lost 2 bases, the J end lost 7 bases, and 22 bases lay between the germline ends. Germline CDR1 and CDR2: SGHNT and YYREEE (reference sequence). The CDR3: CASSLPPLGAIGEQYF. CDR3 DNA: TGTGCCAGCAGCTTACCCCCCTTAGGCGCCATAGGAGAGCAGTACTTC.

The chain combines TRBV7-8 with TRBJ2-7; the match to TRBD2 covers 12 bases. V lost 5 bases, J lost 1 base, and 9 bases stayed unmatched. Germline V lookup: CDR1 SGHVS, CDR2 FQNEAQ. CDR3 length equals 17 residues. The DNA for the CDR3 is TGTGCCAGCAGCGGCCCCCTAGGACTAGCGGGATCCTACGAGCAGTACTTC. Translating gives CASSGPLGLAGSYEQYF.

This clonotype was found many times. The chain uses TRBV6-1 and TRBJ2-3; no clear D. The V gene lost 5 bases and the J gene lost 0 bases, with 12 bases spanning the gap. This CDR3 spans 15 amino acids. CDR1 and CDR2 (germline): MNHNS, SASEGT. CDR3 in amino acids: CASSSWTASTDTQYF. The CDR3 DNA reads TGTGCCAGCAGTTCATGGACGGCTAGCACAGATACGCAGTATTTT.

This clonotype showed up many times. The chain combines TRBV2 with TRBJ2-6; the D is unclear. This CDR3 has 14 amino acids. Per the germline V gene, CDR1 is SNHLY and CDR2 is FYNNEI. V was trimmed by 7 bases and J by 0 bases, leaving 7 bases between them. Here the CDR3 DNA reads TGTGCCAGCATGAGGAGCTCTGGGGCCAACGTCCTGACTTTC. Translating it yields CASMRSSGANVLTF.

This clonotype was counted many times. The rearrangement links TRBV2 to TRBJ1-4; no firm D call. CDR3 length: 14 amino acids. V shed 7 bases and J shed 2 bases, with 11 bases lying between them. The germline V gene has CDR1 SNHLY and CDR2 FYNNEI. The CDR3 DNA is TGTGCCAGCACCGGTGGGAGGACTAATGAAAAACTGTTTTTT. Amino acids: CASTGGRTNEKLFF. The full variable domain, its missing parts supplied by reference TRBV2 and TRBJ1-4, is EPEVTQTPSHQVTQMGQEVILRCVPISNHLYFYWYRQILGQKVEFLVSFYNNEISEKSEIFDDQFSVERPDGSNFTLKIRSTKLEDSAMYFCASTGGRTNEKLFFGSGTQLSVL.